This TCR beta chain was sequenced during a study of low-dose radiotherapy and immunotherapy resistance in tumors. Study summary: Fractions of 0.5 Gy went to Cohort 1 every 2 weeks, totaling 6.5 Gy. Every six weeks patients received intravenous ipilimumab 1 mg/kg, and every two weeks they received intravenous nivolumab 240 mg.

cDNA synthesis used a TRAV/TRBV-specific primer set for both chains. Using a constant-region primer together with a V-primer adapter, TCRs were subjected to around 20 PCR cycles of amplification. Researchers amplified the isolated mRNA using in vitro transcription. A single record per CDR3 protein comes from TCRdb applying MiXCR to the reads. The data contain around 80,000 distinct CDR3 sequences, 17% of them singletons. This clonotype showed up many times. Time point of the sample: after trial treatment. Treatment described: LDRT plus nivolumab, ipilimumab, low-dose cyclophosphamide and aspirin (RACIN trial). Donors received nivolumab, ipilimumab, aspirin, low-dose cyclophosphamide and low-dose radiotherapy. Germline CDR1 SNHLY, CDR2 FYNNEI. The ends were cut back, 8 bases at V and 2 bases at J, with 7 bases in the middle. There are 11 residues in the CDR3.

This clonotype was sampled from a male donor with prostate cancer. The sample here was PBMCs, taken after low-dose radiotherapy plus immunotherapy. The chain combines TRBV2 with TRBJ2-7; D not resolved. CDR3 DNA sequence: TGTGCCAGCGTTGGGACCTACGAGCAGTACTTC. This gives the protein CASVGTYEQYF. The complete variable domain, with remaining parts taken from reference TRBV2 and TRBJ2-7, reads EPEVTQTPSHQVTQMGQEVILRCVPISNHLYFYWYRQILGQKVEFLVSFYNNEISEKSEIFDDQFSVERPDGSNFTLKIRSTKLEDSAMYFCASVGTYEQYFGPGTRLTVT.